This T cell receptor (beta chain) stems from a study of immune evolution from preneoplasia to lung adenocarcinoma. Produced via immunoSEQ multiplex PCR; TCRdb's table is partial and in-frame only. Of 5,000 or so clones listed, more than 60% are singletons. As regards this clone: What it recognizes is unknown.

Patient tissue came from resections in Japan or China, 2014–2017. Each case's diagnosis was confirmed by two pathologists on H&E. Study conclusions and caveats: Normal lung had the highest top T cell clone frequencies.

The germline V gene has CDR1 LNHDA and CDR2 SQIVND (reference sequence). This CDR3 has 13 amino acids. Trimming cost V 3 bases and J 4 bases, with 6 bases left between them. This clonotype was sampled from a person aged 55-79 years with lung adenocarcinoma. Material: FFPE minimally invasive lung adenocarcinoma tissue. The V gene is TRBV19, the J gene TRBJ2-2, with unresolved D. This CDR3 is CASSIDLTGELFF. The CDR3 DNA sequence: TGTGCCAGTAGTATCGATCTCACCGGGGAGCTGTTTTTT.